This T cell receptor beta chain was documented in a study of shared clonotypes between healthy human individuals. Study results and limitations: The researchers took only blood, and tissue repertoires probably look different.

This was a deep-level run. Some clones are missing from TCRdb's copy, which holds only in-frame ones; the method was immunoSEQ multiplex PCR. The sample records around 450,000 clones, about 76% being singletons. This CDR3 spans 15 amino acids. The germline gives CDR1 SGHRS, CDR2 YFSETQ. Losses at the gene ends were 0 bases for V and 5 bases for J; bases not matched to a gene: 3. Healthy and HIV-negative, the adult donors had no recent acute infections or vaccinations. The donors, all of them Caucasian adults, lived in Nashville, Tennessee. This clone came up a few times. As yet, its antigen is unknown. The receptor comes from a woman between 40 and 50 years old in good health. Some clones in this sample may be carry-over from other donors' samples. The gene calls are TRBV5-1 and TRBJ1-5, with 9 bases aligning to TRBD1. Specimen: PBMCs. CDR3 region: CASSLGDREDQPQHF. For the CDR3, the DNA is TGCGCCAGCAGCTTGGGGGACAGGGAGGATCAGCCCCAGCATTTT.